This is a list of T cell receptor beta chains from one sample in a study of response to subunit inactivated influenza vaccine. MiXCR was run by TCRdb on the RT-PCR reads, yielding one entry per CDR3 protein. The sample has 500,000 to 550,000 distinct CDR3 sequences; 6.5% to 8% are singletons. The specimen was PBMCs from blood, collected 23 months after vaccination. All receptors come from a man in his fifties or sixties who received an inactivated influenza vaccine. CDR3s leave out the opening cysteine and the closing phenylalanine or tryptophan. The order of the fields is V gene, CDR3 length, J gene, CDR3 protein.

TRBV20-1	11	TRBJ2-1	SARDFLDNEQF
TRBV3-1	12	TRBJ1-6	ASSQRTENSPLH
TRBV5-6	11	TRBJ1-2	ASSFGQEVGYT
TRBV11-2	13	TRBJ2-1	ASNPGWVEFNEQF
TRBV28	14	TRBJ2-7	ASSHNSGGIHYEQY
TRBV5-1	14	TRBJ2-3	ASSLGLAERTDTQY
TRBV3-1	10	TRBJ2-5	ASSHVGSTQY
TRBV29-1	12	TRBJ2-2	SVAAGVGTGELF
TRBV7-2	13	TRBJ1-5	ASSYRDRGNQPQH
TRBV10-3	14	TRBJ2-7	AISDPPGTGPYEQY
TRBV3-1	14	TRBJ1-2	ASSPSGDTGPYGYT
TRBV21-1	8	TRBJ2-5	ASSPSTQY
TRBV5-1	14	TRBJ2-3	ASSLDYRAITDTQY
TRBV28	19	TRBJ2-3	ASSFPSAYSGRALSTDTQY
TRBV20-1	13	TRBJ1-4	SARDRSGTWEKLF
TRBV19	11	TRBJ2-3	ASSLDGTGAQY
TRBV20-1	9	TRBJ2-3	SRQGTDTQY
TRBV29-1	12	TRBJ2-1	SVETAGGNDEQF
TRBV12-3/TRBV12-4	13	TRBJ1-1	ASTLYRGANTEAF
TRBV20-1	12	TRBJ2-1	SARGLAGGTEQF
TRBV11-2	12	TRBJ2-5	ASSSVLSLETQY
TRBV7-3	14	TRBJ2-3	ASSLRGGLIHDTQY
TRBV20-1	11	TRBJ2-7	SARQGVTYEQY
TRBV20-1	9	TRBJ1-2	STLGADGYT
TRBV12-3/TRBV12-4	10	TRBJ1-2	ASSKDGYGYT
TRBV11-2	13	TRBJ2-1	ASSPIDRFLNEQF
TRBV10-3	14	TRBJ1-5	AISESGVPGNQPQH